This note documents a single TCR beta chain sequence. Antigen: not known. There are 14 residues in the CDR3. From germline, CDR1 is SQVTM and CDR2 ANQGSEA. Trimming left V 6 bases short and J 6 bases short, with 21 bases between. The source of the sample is a study of cytomegalovirus exposure and HLA in healthy donors. Findings and caveats of the study: Later on, a genetic analysis was performed. It linked a missense variant in DCLRE1C with V- and J-gene trimming of TCR beta.

This PCR relied on a set of 60 Vbeta primers and 13 Jbeta primers. Libraries were prepared by immunoSEQ multiplex PCR; TCRdb keeps only in-frame clonotypes and omits some of them. This specimen shows about 51,000 clones; the ten leading clones hold about 2.3%. The sample was PBMCs. The J gene is TRBJ2-7, the V gene TRBV29-1; the D is unclear. The TCR sequence derives from a female donor in good health and CMV-seronegative. The CDR3 DNA reads TGCAGCGTCGCCCCGGCGGTTTCGGTTTCCGAGCAGTACTTC. This sequence encodes CSVAPAVSVSEQYF.